This TCR beta chain was recovered during a study of CXCR3-negative and CXCR3-positive naive CD8 T cells. Study-level findings and limits: Naive cells that were CXCR3-positive had more hydrophobic TRB CDR3s (compared with CXCR3-negative naive cells).

Germline CDR1 reads MNHEY; CDR2 reads SVGAGI. There are 14 residues in the CDR3. On this clonotype itself: Its antigen remains unidentified.

Through 5' RACE with UMI labels, the TRB cDNA libraries were prepared. TCRdb re-called the 5' RACE reads and shows each CDR3 protein once, DNA omitted. The sample features over 150,000 distinct CDR3 sequences, with 0.45% to 0.55% in its top ten. The chain uses TRBV6-5 and TRBJ2-1; TCRdb picks TRBD1, but there is no DNA to check that call. The sample consisted of naive CXCR3+ CD8+ T cells from blood. This sample's subset: CD45RO-CCR7+CD27+CD95- naive CD8+ T cells expressing CXCR3 (TNR3+). The TCR sequence derives from a human donor in good health. Some clones in this sample may be carry-over from other donors' samples. This CDR3 reads CASSSSVEGSNQFF.